The rows below give T cell receptor beta chains drawn from one sample of a study of control samples from healthy donors and cancer patients. The assay was immunoSEQ multiplex PCR, and TCRdb's table has in-frame clones only and misses some. This table holds about 160,000 clones, 90% to 95% found once. Sequencing was done on a sample of blood. The receptors come from a woman aged 25-40 years in good health. The conserved cysteine and the conserved F or W are not part of the CDR3 here.

cdr3_aa: ASSRIASEQF
v_call: TRBV28
j_call: TRBJ2-1

cdr3_aa: ASSLGGYTGELF
v_call: TRBV7-9
j_call: TRBJ2-2

cdr3_aa: SAHRGIAAKSEQF
v_call: TRBV29-1
j_call: TRBJ2-1

cdr3_aa: ASSLESGGNYGYT
v_call: TRBV11-2
j_call: TRBJ1-2

cdr3_aa: ASSSGTPRGNQPQH
v_call: TRBV19
j_call: TRBJ1-5

cdr3_aa: ARAPRENPQY
v_call: TRBV9
j_call: TRBJ2-4

cdr3_aa: ASSDLLNEQF
v_call: TRBV19
j_call: TRBJ2-1

cdr3_aa: ASSRLAGTPYEQY
v_call: TRBV28
j_call: TRBJ2-7

cdr3_aa: ASGFDSFSGSFRNTQY
v_call: TRBV12-5
j_call: TRBJ2-3

cdr3_aa: ASSFGVEQF
v_call: TRBV27
j_call: TRBJ2-1

cdr3_aa: ASRSRLAGESEQF
v_call: TRBV19
j_call: TRBJ2-1